This T cell receptor beta chain was identified during a study of T cells in Graves' hyperthyroidism and ophthalmopathy. Whole-study findings and limits: In the blood, most expanded thyroid clonotypes above 0.001 appeared as well.

Clinical symptoms, serum thyroxine, TRAb, thyroid ultrasound and orbital computed tomography informed diagnoses. This clonotype was seen at least ten times. Its target is not known. Regions amplified from RNA transcripts were the TCR beta CDR3 regions. In the first-round RT-PCR of the TCR CDR3, the HTBI primer set was used. TCRdb re-called the multiplex PCR reads with MiXCR, one entry per CDR3 protein. The table records around 760,000 distinct CDR3 sequences, 35% of them present only once. The CDR3 runs to 13 residues. Germline assignment: CDR1 ENHRY and CDR2 SYGVKD. Trimming pared 6 bases from V and 0 bases from J, leaving 8 bases between.

The sequence was obtained from a woman in her thirties or forties with Graves' hyperthyroidism. The rearrangement uses TRBV10-3 and TRBJ1-1; tentative D call: TRBD1 (5 bases). The sample taken for sequencing was blood. The CDR3 DNA follows: TGTGCCATCAGGGGGGACCTGAACACTGAAGCTTTCTTT. Protein product: CAIRGDLNTEAFF.